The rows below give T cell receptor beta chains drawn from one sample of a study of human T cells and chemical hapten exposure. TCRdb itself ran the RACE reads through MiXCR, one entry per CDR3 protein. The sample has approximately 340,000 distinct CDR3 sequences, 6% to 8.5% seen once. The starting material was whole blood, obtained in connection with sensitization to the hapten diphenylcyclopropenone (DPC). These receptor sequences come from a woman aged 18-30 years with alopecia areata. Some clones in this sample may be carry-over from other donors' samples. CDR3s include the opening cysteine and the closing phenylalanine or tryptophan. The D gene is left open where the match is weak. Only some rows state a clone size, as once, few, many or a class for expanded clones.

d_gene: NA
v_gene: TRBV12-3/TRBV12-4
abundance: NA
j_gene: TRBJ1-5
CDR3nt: TGTGCCAGCAGTTTTGGGGGGCGCTTTCAGCCCCAGCATTTT
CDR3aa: CASSFGGRFQPQHF

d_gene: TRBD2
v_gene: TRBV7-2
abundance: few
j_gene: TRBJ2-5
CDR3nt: TGTGCCAGCAGCGAACGAAAACGACTAGCCGCCTCCGGTGAGACCCAGTACTTC
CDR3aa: CASSERKRLAASGETQYF

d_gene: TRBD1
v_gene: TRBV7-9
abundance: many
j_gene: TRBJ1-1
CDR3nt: TGTGCCAGTAATCCCGGGACAGGCTCGTTTGAAGCTTTCTTT
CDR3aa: CASNPGTGSFEAFF

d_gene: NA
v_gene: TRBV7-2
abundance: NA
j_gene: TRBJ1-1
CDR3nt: TGTGCCAGCAGCCCTAATCGGGATAACACTGAAGCTTTCTTT
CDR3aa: CASSPNRDNTEAFF

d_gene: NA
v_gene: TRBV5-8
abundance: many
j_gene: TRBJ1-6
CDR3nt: TGTGCCAGCAGCTTTCAGGGGATGAGTGATAATTCACCCCTCCACTTT
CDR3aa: CASSFQGMSDNSPLHF

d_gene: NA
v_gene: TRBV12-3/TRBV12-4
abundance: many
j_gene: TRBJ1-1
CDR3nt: TGTGCCAGCAGTTTCATGGACCGAAATGAAGCTTTCTTT
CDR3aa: CASSFMDRNEAFF

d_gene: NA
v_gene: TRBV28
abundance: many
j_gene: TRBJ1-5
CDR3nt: TGTGCCAGCAGACCCCTCACTACCGATCAGCCCCAGCATTTT
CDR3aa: CASRPLTTDQPQHF

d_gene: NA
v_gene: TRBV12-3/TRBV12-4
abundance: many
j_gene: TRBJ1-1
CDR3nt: TGTGCCAGCAGTTTGAGTCAGATGAACACTGAAGCTTTCTTT
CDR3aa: CASSLSQMNTEAFF

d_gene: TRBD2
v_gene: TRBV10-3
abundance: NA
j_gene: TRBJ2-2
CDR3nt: TGTGCCATCGGTGAAACTAGCGGGGGATACACCGGGGAGCTGTTTTTT
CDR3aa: CAIGETSGGYTGELFF

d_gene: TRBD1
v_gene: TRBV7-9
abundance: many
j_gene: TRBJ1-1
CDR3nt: TGTGCCAGCAGCTTAGAGACAGGGGGCCAAGCTTTCTTT
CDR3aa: CASSLETGGQAFF

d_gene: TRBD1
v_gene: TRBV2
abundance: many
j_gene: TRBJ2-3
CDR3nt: TGTGCCAGCAGCGGTGGGACAGGGGTCACAGATACGCAGTATTTT
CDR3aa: CASSGGTGVTDTQYF

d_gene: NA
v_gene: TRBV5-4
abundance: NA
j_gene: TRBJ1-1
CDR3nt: TGTGCCAGCAGCTTGGACCTAGGCACTGAAGCTTTCTTT
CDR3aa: CASSLDLGTEAFF

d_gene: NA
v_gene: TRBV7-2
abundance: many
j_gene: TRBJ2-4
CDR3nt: TGTGCCAGCAGCCCAACAGGGTTTGGAAACATTCAGTACTTC
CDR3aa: CASSPTGFGNIQYF

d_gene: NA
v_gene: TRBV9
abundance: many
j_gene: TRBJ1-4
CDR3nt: TGTGCCAGCAGCGCGTCCGGTACTAATGAAAAACTGTTTTTT
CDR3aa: CASSASGTNEKLFF

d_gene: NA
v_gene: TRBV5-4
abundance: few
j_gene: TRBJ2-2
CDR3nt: TGTGCCAGCAGTGGTGGACTGACCGGGGAGCTGTTTTTT
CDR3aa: CASSGGLTGELFF

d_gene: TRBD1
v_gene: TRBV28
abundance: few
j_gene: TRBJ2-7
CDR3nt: TGTGCCAGCAGTGACAGGGGGTGGGAGCAGTACTTC
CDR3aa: CASSDRGWEQYF

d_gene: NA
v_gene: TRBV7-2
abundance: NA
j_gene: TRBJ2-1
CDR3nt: TGTGCCAGCAGCTTACCCCCCCATTATTTTGCCGGAGGGTCCTACAATGAGCAGTTCTTC
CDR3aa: CASSLPPHYFAGGSYNEQFF